The 20 T cell receptor beta chains below were found in one sample sequenced in a study of T cells after posttransplantation cyclophosphamide. Sequenced by immunoSEQ multiplex PCR; TCRdb stores in-frame clones only, minus some. The sample was found to contain about 36,000 clones, and every one recurs. What was sequenced was PBMCs. These receptors came from a girl between 5 and 17 years old in good health, CMV-negative, and a related stem cell transplant donor.

This chain uses TRBV6-1 with TRBJ1-1; TRBD1 is a possible D gene (6 bases). The germline V and J ends were trimmed by 1 base and 0 bases, with 12 bases remaining between them. Germline V gene data show CDR1 as MNHNS and CDR2 as SASEGT. The CDR3 has 16 residues. The CDR3 nucleotides are TGTGCCAGCAGTGAAGAGGGGGGGCCCCTGAACACTGAAGCTTTCTTT. It specifies CASSEEGGPLNTEAFF.

This clone showed up many times. The chain links TRBV6-5 to TRBJ1-3; TRBD1 might be the D (6 bases). Germline V lookup: CDR1 MNHEY, CDR2 SVGAGI. The CDR3 length is 15 residues. V was pared by 5 bases and J by 0 bases, with 11 bases between. Here the CDR3 reads CASSRWTDSGNTIYF. For the CDR3, the DNA is TGTGCCAGCAGTAGGTGGACAGACTCTGGAAACACCATATATTTT.

This clone was seen at least ten times. The chain links TRBV4-1 to TRBJ2-1; D gene ambiguous. Germline CDR1 and CDR2: MGHRA and YSYEKL. V shed 3 bases and J shed 7 bases, with 16 bases lying between them. The CDR3 is 15 amino acids. CDR3 nucleotides: TGCGCCAGCAGCCAGGCTTCTATCTCCGGGAATGAGCAGTTCTTC. This gives the protein CASSQASISGNEQFF.

This clone was seen repeatedly, ten times or more. The J gene is TRBJ2-1, the V gene TRBV6-5; 10 bases match TRBD2. V was pared by 5 bases and J by 7 bases, with 5 bases of the junction left unmatched. Germline loops: CDR1 MNHEY, CDR2 SVGAGI. CDR3 length equals 14 residues. Written as DNA, the CDR3 is TGTGCCAGCAGTCGGACTAGCGGAGGAAATGAGCAGTTCTTC. It yields the protein CASSRTSGGNEQFF.

In its sample, this clone was seen many times. This chain connects TRBV7-9 to TRBJ2-1, with TRBD2 identical over 15 bases. The CDR3 sequence is 16 residues long. Germline V lookup: CDR1 SEHNR, CDR2 FQNEAQ (reference sequence). The ends lost 5 bases at V and 8 bases at J; junction bases unmatched: 7. CDR3 residues: CASSVSGTSGRYEQFF. CDR3 in DNA: TGTGCCAGCAGCGTTTCCGGGACTAGCGGGAGGTATGAGCAGTTCTTC. Supplemented by reference TRBV7-9 and TRBJ2-1, the full variable domain reads DTGVSQNPRHKITKRGQNVTFRCDPISEHNRLYWYRQTLGQGPEFLTYFQNEAQLEKSRLLSDRFSAERPKGSFSTLEIQRTEQGDSAMYLCASSVSGTSGRYEQFFGPGTRLTVL.

This clone was recorded a few times. V and J are TRBV9 and TRBJ1-6, with TRBD1 matching 12 bases. The germline V gene has CDR1 SGDLS and CDR2 YYNGEE. The CDR3 has 14 residues. Unmatched junction bases numbered 3, after V lost 4 bases and J lost 10 bases. This CDR3 is CASSHGTGGSPLHF. Here the CDR3 DNA reads TGTGCCAGCAGCCACGGGACAGGGGGCTCACCCCTCCACTTT. The complete variable domain, with remaining parts taken from reference TRBV9 and TRBJ1-6, reads DSGVTQTPKHLITATGQRVTLRCSPRSGDLSVYWYQQSLDQGLQFLIQYYNGEERAKGNILERFSAQQFPDLHSELNLSSLELGDSALYFCASSHGTGGSPLHFGNGTRLTVT.

CDR3 DNA sequence: TGTGCCAGCAGTTTACGGGGTAAGCCCCAGCATTTT. Encoded protein: CASSLRGKPQHF. The chain combines TRBV27 with TRBJ1-5; D not resolved. The length of the CDR3 is 12 residues. Germline CDR1 reads MNHEY; CDR2 reads SMNVEV (reference sequence). V lost 2 bases, J lost 8 bases, and 7 bases lay in between.

The J gene is TRBJ2-7, the V gene TRBV30; 14 nucleotides match TRBD2. CDR1 is GTSNPN, CDR2 SVGIG, per germline (reference sequence). This CDR3 has 19 residues. The J segment lost 0 bases and the V segment lost 2 bases, leaving 12 bases of the junction unmatched. The CDR3 DNA sequence: TGTGCCTGGAGTCCAATACGGACTAGCGGGGGGCCAAGCTCCTACGAGCAGTACTTC. Its protein is CAWSPIRTSGGPSSYEQYF.

This clone was recorded at least ten times. The chain has TRBV28 and TRBJ1-5; TRBD1 matches at 8 bases. J gave up 8 bases and V 6 bases, and 12 bases lay outside the gene matches. Germline-derived CDR1 and CDR2 are MDHEN and SYDVKM. The CDR3 totals 15 residues. The CDR3 nucleotides read TGTGCCAGCAGCCAGGGACAGGCCCATGCGAAGCCCCAGCATTTT. Its translation is CASSQGQAHAKPQHF.

The V and J genes are TRBV27 and TRBJ2-1; D possibly corresponds to TRBD1 (6 bases). Germline V gene data show CDR1 as MNHEY and CDR2 as SMNVEV (reference sequence). The CDR3 sequence is 13 residues long. Trimming stripped 6 bases from V and 13 bases from J, with 19 bases between. The CDR3 region is CASRARQAAKQFF. The CDR3 nucleotides read TGTGCCAGCAGGGCCCGACAGGCGGCTAAACAGTTCTTC.

In its sample, this clone was seen many times. The CDR3, as DNA: TGTGCCTGGAGGCGACGGACAGTGGACACTGAAGCTTTCTTT. Its protein product is CAWRRRTVDTEAFF. V usage is TRBV30 and J usage is TRBJ1-1, with a weak D call TRBD1 (6 bases). The CDR3 length is 14 residues. Germline V gene sequence: CDR1 GTSNPN, CDR2 SVGIG (reference sequence). With 3 bases removed from V and 3 bases from J, the gap between germline ends came to 14 bases.

This clone occurred a few times. This chain links TRBV28 with TRBJ2-7; TRBD1 is a possible D gene (9 bases). Trimming removed 6 bases from V and 2 bases from J, with 20 bases in between. Germline assignment: CDR1 MDHEN and CDR2 SYDVKM. The length of the CDR3 is 16 residues. The CDR3 protein is CASSLSGGTGTYEQYF. As DNA, the CDR3 is TGTGCCAGCAGCCTCTCGGGAGGGACAGGGACCTACGAGCAGTACTTC.

This clone was counted many times. The CDR3 bases are TGTGCCAGCAGCTTAAACACCTACAATGAGCAGTTCTTC. It specifies CASSLNTYNEQFF. The rearrangement links TRBV7-9 to TRBJ2-1; D gene ambiguous. Germline V gene lookup returns CDR1 SEHNR and CDR2 FQNEAQ (reference sequence). The CDR3 extends over 13 amino acids. V dropped 2 bases and J dropped 2 bases, with 4 bases sitting between them.

Many counts were recorded for this clone. The chain employs TRBV19 and TRBJ2-5, with TRBD2 identical over 11 bases. Germline values: CDR1 LNHDA, CDR2 SQIVND (reference sequence). The V gene end was trimmed by 5 bases and the J gene end by 4 bases; junction bases not matched to a gene: 0. CDR3 length: 13 residues. CDR3 DNA sequence: TGTGCCAGTAGTGGACTAGCGGGAGAGACCCAGTACTTC. It yields the protein CASSGLAGETQYF.

This clone was seen at least ten times. The gene calls are TRBV5-4 and TRBJ1-2, with D uncertain. The CDR3 length is 12 residues. Germline V gene data show CDR1 as SGHNT and CDR2 as YYREEE (reference sequence). V shed 4 bases and J shed 9 bases, with 13 bases lying between them. The CDR3 is CASSPPSGRYTF. CDR3 coding DNA: TGTGCCAGCAGCCCTCCTTCTGGCCGCTACACCTTC.

This clone has more than one count but fewer than ten. The chain carries TRBV10-3 and TRBJ2-6; a weak D match, TRBD1 (5 bases). Germline lookup yields CDR1 ENHRY and CDR2 SYGVKD. The germline V and J ends were trimmed by 11 bases and 2 bases, with 16 bases remaining between them. This CDR3 is 15 amino acids long. The CDR3 DNA follows: TGTGCCTACAAAGCAACAGGAACTGGGGCCAACGTCCTGACTTTC. Translated: CAYKATGTGANVLTF.

This clone was counted ten times or more. The rearrangement uses TRBV9 and TRBJ2-3, with 10 nucleotides matching TRBD2. Germline-derived CDR1 and CDR2 are SGDLS and YYNGEE. The CDR3 is 15 amino acids. The trim removed 3 bases at V and 4 bases at J, leaving 5 bases unmatched. The CDR3: CASSAGLAAADTQYF. The CDR3 DNA follows: TGTGCCAGCAGCGCAGGACTAGCGGCTGCAGATACGCAGTATTTT.

Worth noting for this clone: One end of the junction is discordant with germline, which a read error may explain. The V gene is TRBV7-8, the J gene TRBJ2-1, with D possibly matching TRBD2 (7 bases). The V gene's germline CDR1 is SGHVS and CDR2 FQNEAQ. The CDR3 is made up of 15 amino acids. The CDR3 sequence is CAGSSRGGPYNEQFF. For the CDR3, the DNA is TGTGCCGGCAGCTCGCGCGGGGGCCCCTACAATGAGCAGTTCTTC.

This clone was counted at least ten times. Compared with germline, one end of the junction differs, possibly owing to a read error. This rearrangement joins TRBV28 to TRBJ1-4; 9 positions agree with TRBD1. Germline V gene data show CDR1 as MDHEN and CDR2 as SYDVKM. The CDR3 is 14 residues long. This chain's CDR3 is CASSSTEQGAKGGF. CDR3 bases: TGTGCCAGCAGTTCAACCGAACAGGGGGCCAAAGGCGGTTTT.

This chain joins TRBV7-3 and TRBJ2-1, with TRBD1 matching 8 bases. This CDR3 region has 16 residues. From germline, CDR1 is SGHTA and CDR2 FQGTGA. The junction had 12 bases not matched to a gene; V was cut back by 5 bases and J by 6 bases. Here the CDR3 reads CASSLHDRGPTNEQFF. The CDR3 DNA reads as TGTGCCAGCAGCCTCCACGACAGGGGACCCACCAATGAGCAGTTCTTC.